Presented here are 12 T cell receptor beta chains from one specimen sequenced in a study of OX40 agonist ivuxolimab in advanced cancers. Assay used: immunoSEQ multiplex PCR; TCRdb lists only in-frame clones, some missing. This sample carries about 58,000 clones, 80% to 90% of them seen once, and the ten largest clones take more than 1.5%. This sample comprised CD4+ or CD8+ T cells sorted from blood, obtained in a trial of the OX40 agonist ivuxolimab. These receptors originate from an adult with an advanced solid tumor such as melanoma, head and neck, liver or kidney cancer.

V and J are TRBV20-1 and TRBJ2-7; 9 bases align to TRBD2. With 4 bases clipped from V and 9 bases from J, the junction kept 4 bases outside the gene matches. The CDR3 is 11 amino acids. Germline V gene data show CDR1 as DFQATT and CDR2 as SNEGSKA (reference sequence). The DNA of the CDR3 is TGCAGTGCTAAGGGTAGCGGGAGGCAGTACGTC. It is translated as CSAKGSGRQYV.

This clone came up once. The chain uses TRBV30 and TRBJ2-5; no firm D call. The germline gives CDR1 GTSNPN, CDR2 SVGIG (reference sequence). There are 13 residues in the CDR3. V was cut by 0 bases and J by 7 bases, with 12 bases left in between. CDR3 protein: CAWSVKGAGTQYF. In DNA, the CDR3 is TGTGCCTGGAGTGTCAAGGGCGCAGGGACCCAGTACTTC.

The gene calls are TRBV5-1 and TRBJ2-7; D gene uncertain. CDR1 and CDR2 (germline): SGHRS, YFSETQ. The CDR3 is 14 residues long. V was clipped by 0 bases and J by 0 bases, with 7 bases between them. The CDR3 loop is CASSLEGSSYEQYV. CDR3 DNA sequence: TGCGCCAGCAGCTTGGAGGGCAGCTCCTACGAGCAGTACGTC.

The rearrangement uses TRBV15 and TRBJ1-4; D unresolved. This CDR3 contains 15 residues. The germline V gene has CDR1 LNHNV and CDR2 YYDKDF (reference sequence). Between the trimmed V and J ends, which lost 4 bases and 6 bases, there was a span of 15 bases. This chain's CDR3 is CATSISRRVYEKLFF. The DNA for the CDR3 is TGTGCCACCAGCATATCCCGACGGGTCTATGAAAAACTGTTTTTT.

This chain links TRBV2 with TRBJ2-1; TRBD1 matches at 9 bases. In germline, CDR1 is SNHLY, CDR2 FYNNEI. V shed 5 bases, J shed 2 bases, and the junction held 4 bases outside the gene matches. The CDR3 length is 15 residues. The CDR3: CASSRDRETYNEQFF. In nucleotides, the CDR3 is TGTGCCAGCAGTCGGGACAGGGAGACCTACAATGAGCAGTTCTTC.

This chain connects TRBV18 to TRBJ1-2; no clear D gene. CDR3 size: 15 residues. The germline V gene has CDR1 KGHSH and CDR2 LQKENI. V was clipped by 5 bases and J by 8 bases, with 21 bases between them. The chain's CDR3 is CASSGLAGAGDGYTF. The CDR3 nucleotides are TGTGCCAGCTCAGGTTTAGCGGGCGCGGGAGACGGCTACACCTTC.

This chain uses TRBV28 with TRBJ2-7; D is ambiguous. Trimming removed 6 bases at V and 2 bases at J, with 11 bases between. The CDR3 extends over 13 amino acids. The germline V gene encodes CDR1 MDHEN and CDR2 SYDVKM. The DNA for the CDR3 is TGTGCCAGCAGAGAGACTTCCCCCTACGAGCAGTACTTC. Translation gives CASRETSPYEQYF.

The chain uses TRBV13 and TRBJ2-3, with unresolved D. The CDR3 contains 14 residues. Trimming stripped 5 bases from V and 0 bases from J, with 9 bases between. Per germline, CDR1 PRHDT and CDR2 FYEKMQ (reference sequence). CDR3 region: CASSPIDSTDTQYF. The CDR3, as DNA: TGTGCCAGCAGCCCGATAGACAGCACAGATACGCAGTATTTT.

This chain joins TRBV2 and TRBJ2-3; TRBD1 matches 7 bases. Trimming cost V 5 bases and J 1 base; bases outside gene matches: 12. This CDR3 has 17 amino acids. Germline lookup yields CDR1 SNHLY and CDR2 FYNNEI. In nucleotides, the CDR3 is TGTGCCAGCAGTAGGGGGCCTCCGGGACCAGGCACAGATACGCAGTATTTT. Translated, it gives CASSRGPPGPGTDTQYF. The entire variable domain, with the rest obtained from reference TRBV2 and TRBJ2-3, is as follows: EPEVTQTPSHQVTQMGQEVILRCVPISNHLYFYWYRQILGQKVEFLVSFYNNEISEKSEIFDDQFSVERPDGSNFTLKIRSTKLEDSAMYFCASSRGPPGPGTDTQYFGPGTRLTVL.

The chain uses TRBV6-5 and TRBJ1-3, with unresolved D. Trimming stripped 5 bases from V and 0 bases from J, with 11 bases between. This CDR3 spans 15 amino acids. CDR1 is MNHEY and CDR2 is SVGAGI in the germline V gene. The CDR3 nucleotides are TGTGCCAGCAGTATGACTCCGAGCTCTGGAAACACCATATATTTT. It yields the protein CASSMTPSSGNTIYF.

Details on this clone: A junction end diverges from the germline sequence, so it may reflect a read error. This sequence joins TRBV7-3 and TRBJ1-2; 10 bases match TRBD1. The CDR3 spans 12 residues. Germline lookup yields CDR1 SGHTA and CDR2 FQGTGA. CDR3 residues: CASSLDRGRKSF. CDR3 DNA: TGTGCCAGCAGCTTAGACAGGGGGCGTAAGAGCTTC.

V and J are TRBV6-1 and TRBJ2-7, with 8 bases identical to TRBD2. V lost 9 bases and J lost 2; bases outside the gene matches: 9. The CDR3 extends over 14 amino acids. The germline V gene has CDR1 MNHNS and CDR2 SASEGT. The CDR3 DNA follows: TGTGCCAGTATCCTTAGCGGGACTACCTACGAGCAGTACGTC. Encoded protein: CASILSGTTYEQYV.